Each of the 30 T cell receptor beta chains below was sequenced from the same sample in a study of blood T cell repertoires in COVID-19. Only in-frame clones appear in the TCRdb table, and some are missing; sequencing was by immunoSEQ multiplex PCR. The data contain approximately 190,000 clones, roughly 80% of them singletons. Specimen: peripheral blood. These receptors all come from a woman aged 35 to 49 with acute or convalescent COVID-19.

The rearrangement links TRBV6-5 to TRBJ2-1, with 10 nucleotides matching TRBD2. Losses at the gene ends were 2 bases for V and 4 bases for J; bases not matched to a gene: 5. This CDR3 region has 16 residues. Germline CDR1 MNHEY, CDR2 SVGAGI. CDR3 sequence reads: CASSYISGRSYNEQFF. The CDR3 nucleotides are TGTGCCAGCAGTTACATTAGCGGGAGGTCTTACAATGAGCAGTTCTTC.

The chain links TRBV7-6 to TRBJ2-1, with 8 bases aligning to TRBD2. V lost 4 bases, J lost 4 bases, and 9 bases stayed unmatched. The CDR3 length is 16 residues. Looked up from germline, CDR1 is SGHVS and CDR2 is FNYEAQ. CDR3 sequence reads: CASSSRGTSGYNEQFF. CDR3 DNA: TGTGCCAGCAGCTCCCGGGGTACTAGCGGATACAATGAGCAGTTCTTC. The full variable domain, completed using reference TRBV7-6 and TRBJ2-1, is GAGVSQSPRYKVTKRGQDVALRCDPISGHVSLYWYRQALGQGPEFLTYFNYEAQQDKSGLPNDRFSAERPEGSISTLTIQRTEQRDSAMYRCASSSRGTSGYNEQFFGPGTRLTVL.

The chain links TRBV4-1 to TRBJ1-4; D is perhaps TRBD1 (5 bases). Germline CDR1 MGHRA, CDR2 YSYEKL. With 4 bases removed from V and 0 bases from J, the gap between germline ends came to 9 bases. The length of the CDR3 is 15 residues. The CDR3 DNA reads as TGCGCCAGCAGCCTTCCGGGGGCAACTAATGAAAAACTGTTTTTT. Translation gives CASSLPGATNEKLFF.

The chain couples TRBV9 to TRBJ1-3; no reliable D call. The CDR3 extends over 16 amino acids. The germline gives CDR1 SGDLS, CDR2 YYNGEE. V gave up 0 bases and J gave up 4 bases, with 14 bases separating them. CDR3 in amino acids: CASSVATVREGNTIYF. As DNA, the CDR3 is TGTGCCAGCAGCGTAGCTACGGTTCGAGAGGGAAACACCATATATTTT. Full variable domain (rest looked up from reference TRBV9 and TRBJ1-3): DSGVTQTPKHLITATGQRVTLRCSPRSGDLSVYWYQQSLDQGLQFLIQYYNGEERAKGNILERFSAQQFPDLHSELNLSSLELGDSALYFCASSVATVREGNTIYFGEGSWLTVV.

V gene TRBV19 combines with J gene TRBJ1-2, with a weak D call TRBD1 (6 bases). Deletions cut 6 bases from V and 5 bases from J, with 13 bases between. The CDR3 has 13 amino acids. From germline, CDR1 is LNHDA and CDR2 SQIVND (reference sequence). DNA of the CDR3: TGTGCCAGTAGCATCTTAGGGGGTTATGGCTACACCTTC. This codes for CASSILGGYGYTF.

This clone was observed a few times. The gene calls are TRBV10-3 and TRBJ1-4; the D gene is possibly TRBD1 (5 bases). The CDR3 is 13 residues long. V was cut by 6 bases and J by 8 bases, with 13 bases left in between. Germline values: CDR1 ENHRY, CDR2 SYGVKD. CDR3 bases: TGTGCCATCAGCGCTACTGGGGGGGAAAAACTGTTTTTT. It yields the protein CAISATGGEKLFF.

The sample holds one count of this clone. The chain joins TRBV19 to TRBJ1-4; D not resolved. The CDR3 length is 17 residues. Trimming pared 4 bases from V and 4 bases from J, leaving 19 bases between. CDR1 LNHDA and CDR2 SQIVND come from the germline V gene (reference sequence). The CDR3 bases are TGTGCCAGTAGTACGGCGAAATCAGGTTTGGATAATGAAAAACTGTTTTTT. Amino acid sequence: CASSTAKSGLDNEKLFF.

The V call is TRBV2, the J call TRBJ2-1; 7 bases match TRBD2. Germline CDR1 SNHLY, CDR2 FYNNEI. The CDR3 is 16 residues long. V was clipped by 3 bases and J by 5 bases; unmatched bases: 10. Here the CDR3 reads CASSDRGRETNNEQFF. CDR3 nucleotides: TGTGCCAGCAGTGATCGTGGGCGGGAGACAAACAATGAGCAGTTCTTC.

This clone was seen more than once but under ten times. The rearrangement joins TRBV10-3 to TRBJ1-6; 7 bases match TRBD1. The junction had 3 bases not matched to a gene; V was cut back by 5 bases and J by 5 bases. Germline assignment: CDR1 ENHRY and CDR2 SYGVKD. The CDR3 is made up of 14 amino acids. The CDR3 DNA sequence: TGTGCCATCAGTATGACAGGGAATAATTCACCCCTCCACTTT. Translating gives CAISMTGNNSPLHF.

The rearrangement links TRBV2 to TRBJ2-3; D is perhaps TRBD2 (7 bases). From germline, CDR1 is SNHLY and CDR2 FYNNEI. With 4 bases removed from V and 6 bases from J, the gap between germline ends came to 20 bases. CDR3 length equals 16 residues. This chain's CDR3 is CASSGYLGGAGDTQYF. CDR3 in DNA: TGTGCCAGCAGTGGGTATTTGGGGGGGGCAGGTGATACGCAGTATTTT. Drawing the rest from reference TRBV2 and TRBJ2-3, the complete variable domain is EPEVTQTPSHQVTQMGQEVILRCVPISNHLYFYWYRQILGQKVEFLVSFYNNEISEKSEIFDDQFSVERPDGSNFTLKIRSTKLEDSAMYFCASSGYLGGAGDTQYFGPGTRLTVL.

The rearrangement uses TRBV7-9 and TRBJ1-6; D is perhaps TRBD1 (5 bases). CDR1 and CDR2 from the germline V gene are SEHNR and FQNEAQ (reference sequence). Trimming left V 3 bases short and J 8 bases short, with 11 bases between. CDR3 size: 14 residues. The CDR3 here is CASSFAGNYSPLHF. CDR3 DNA sequence: TGTGCCAGCAGCTTTGCAGGGAATTATTCACCCCTCCACTTT.

The gene calls are TRBV12-3 or TRBV12-4 and TRBJ2-1, with D tentatively TRBD2 (6 bases). This CDR3 contains 13 residues. Trimming took 3 bases from V and 6 from J, leaving 9 bases between them. CDR3 residues: CASSFSGVNEQFF. DNA for the CDR3: TGTGCCAGCAGTTTTTCGGGGGTCAATGAGCAGTTCTTC.

The CDR3 loop is CASSYLPDIKGAEAFF. In nucleotides, the CDR3 is TGTGCCAGCAGTTATCTCCCGGACATAAAGGGCGCTGAAGCTTTCTTT. The chain uses TRBV6-5 and TRBJ1-1, with D possibly matching TRBD1 (5 bases). The CDR3 is made up of 16 amino acids. In germline, CDR1 is MNHEY, CDR2 SVGAGI. V lost 3 bases and J lost 6, with 20 bases in between.

Worth noting for this clone: This sample includes further DNA sequences coding for the same CDR3. The chain couples TRBV24-1 to TRBJ2-7; 7 bases match TRBD2. The J segment lost 4 bases and the V segment lost 5 bases, leaving 1 base of the junction unmatched. Germline V gives CDR1 KGHDR, CDR2 SFDVKD. The CDR3 consists of 12 residues. CDR3 coding DNA: TGTGCCACCAGTGGCGGGAGTTACGAGCAGTACTTC. Translated, it gives CATSGGSYEQYF.

V gene TRBV5-1 combines with J gene TRBJ2-1; the match to TRBD1 covers 9 bases. J lost 9 bases, V lost 0 bases, and 10 bases had no gene match. Germline V lookup: CDR1 SGHRS, CDR2 YFSETQ. The CDR3 spans 16 residues. CDR3 coding DNA: TGCGCCAGCAGCTTGGCCACTTGGACAGGGGCGAGTGAGCAGTTCTTC. Translating it yields CASSLATWTGASEQFF.

CDR3 nucleotides: TGTGCCAGCTCACCACTAAATTTGGGCTACACCTTC. Its protein product is CASSPLNLGYTF. The chain couples TRBV18 to TRBJ1-2; D gene ambiguous. The germline V and J ends were trimmed by 1 base and 8 bases, with 8 bases remaining between them. CDR1 KGHSH and CDR2 LQKENI come from the germline V gene. The CDR3 has 12 residues.

The chain combines TRBV3-1 (or the pseudogene TRBV3-2) with TRBJ2-7, with TRBD1 identical over 8 bases. Germline trimming cut 3 bases from V and 4 bases from J; bases unmatched to any gene: 8. From germline, CDR1 is LGHDT and CDR2 YNNKEL (reference sequence). The CDR3 totals 15 residues. CDR3 amino acids: CASSQAPGQEYEQYF. In nucleotides, the CDR3 is TGTGCCAGCAGCCAGGCTCCGGGACAGGAATACGAGCAGTACTTC.

The chain carries TRBV30 and TRBJ1-4, with D possibly being TRBD1 (6 bases). The CDR3 has 14 residues. V was trimmed by 3 bases and J by 7 bases, leaving 15 bases between them. Germline V gene lookup returns CDR1 GTSNPN and CDR2 SVGIG (reference sequence). CDR3 region: CAWRDIKGGEKLFF. The DNA for the CDR3 is TGTGCCTGGAGGGATATAAAAGGGGGTGAAAAACTGTTTTTT.

The gene calls are TRBV29-1 and TRBJ1-2; 9 nucleotides match TRBD1. The CDR3 contains 14 residues. With 7 bases clipped from V and 4 bases from J, the junction kept 10 bases outside the gene matches. Per germline, CDR1 SQVTM and CDR2 ANQGSEA. The CDR3 sequence: CSAGRIQGAYGYTF. In DNA form, the CDR3 reads TGCAGCGCCGGAAGAATACAGGGGGCCTATGGCTACACCTTC.

The chain recombines TRBV18 with TRBJ2-7; the D gene is possibly TRBD2 (7 bases). The CDR3 consists of 13 residues. Germline V gene sequence: CDR1 KGHSH, CDR2 LQKENI. V was shortened by 6 bases and J by 3 bases, with 12 bases between the two germline ends. The DNA of the CDR3 is TGTGCCAGCTCCTCAGGGGAGGGCTACGAGCAGTACTTC. Its protein product is CASSSGEGYEQYF.

The chain joins TRBV28 to TRBJ2-1; D remains unclear. V was shortened by 8 bases and J by 6 bases, with 23 bases between the two germline ends. The length of the CDR3 is 16 residues. Germline V CDR1 and CDR2: MDHEN, SYDVKM. CDR3 protein: CASLTGGSSPINEQFF. In DNA form, the CDR3 reads TGTGCCAGCTTGACTGGTGGGTCATCCCCGATCAATGAGCAGTTCTTC.

The genes are TRBV2 and TRBJ1-5, with D possibly TRBD1 on 6 matching bases. The length of the CDR3 is 14 residues. Germline lookup yields CDR1 SNHLY and CDR2 FYNNEI. V was shortened by 6 bases and J by 6 bases, with 15 bases between the two germline ends. CDR3 sequence (DNA): TGTGCCAGCAGGAGGGGGGGCGCGGGTCAGCCCCAGCATTTT. Encoded protein: CASRRGGAGQPQHF.

This chain joins TRBV27 and TRBJ2-3; D unclear. V lost 0 bases to trimming and J lost 6 bases, with 4 bases between them. This CDR3 comprises 12 residues. Germline lookup yields CDR1 MNHEY and CDR2 SMNVEV (reference sequence). CDR3 sequence (DNA): TGTGCCAGCAGTTTATCGAGGGATACGCAGTATTTT. Translation: CASSLSRDTQYF.

The chain joins TRBV20-1 to TRBJ1-2, with 7 bases fitting TRBD1. Germline CDR1 and CDR2: DFQATT and SNEGSKA (reference sequence). The CDR3 totals 13 residues. J was trimmed by 6 bases and V by 3 bases; bases with no gene match: 7. The CDR3 here is CSASRRGLDGYTF. For the CDR3, the DNA is TGCAGTGCTAGTCGAAGGGGGCTGGATGGCTACACCTTC.

This chain links TRBV6-1 with TRBJ1-6; D remains unclear. Germline CDR1 MNHNS, CDR2 SASEGT. V was cut by 3 bases and J by 0 bases, with 15 bases left in between. The CDR3 loop spans 18 amino acids. The CDR3 DNA reads as TGTGCCAGCAGTGACCAGAGGGCGGGGAGCTCCTATAATTCACCCCTCCACTTT. Its protein is CASSDQRAGSSYNSPLHF.

This clone showed up just once. Written as DNA, the CDR3 is TGTGCCAGAGGAGCAACGAACACCGGGGAGCTGTTTTTT. Its translation: CARGATNTGELFF. The rearrangement uses TRBV2 and TRBJ2-2; no firm D call. Trimming removed 9 bases from V and 0 bases from J, with 8 bases in between. CDR3 length: 13 amino acids. CDR1 SNHLY and CDR2 FYNNEI come from the germline V gene.

The chain joins TRBV2 to TRBJ1-1, with a weak D call TRBD1 (6 bases). This CDR3 is 16 amino acids long. Between the trimmed V and J ends, which lost 6 bases and 0 bases, there was a span of 17 bases. Germline CDR1 is SNHLY and CDR2 is FYNNEI. The CDR3: CASSPNPGQLNTEAFF. In nucleotides, the CDR3 is TGTGCCAGCAGCCCGAACCCCGGACAGTTGAACACTGAAGCTTTCTTT.

In DNA, the CDR3 is TGTGCCAGCAGCACGCGACGGACTAGCGGGGGTGACCTAGCCAAAAACATTCAGTACTTC. This codes for CASSTRRTSGGDLAKNIQYF. The chain couples TRBV13 to TRBJ2-4; 13 bases match TRBD2. Germline V gene data show CDR1 as PRHDT and CDR2 as FYEKMQ (reference sequence). With 5 bases clipped from V and 0 bases from J, the junction kept 13 bases outside the gene matches. The CDR3 totals 20 residues.

The J gene is TRBJ1-2, the V gene TRBV28; D perhaps matches TRBD1 (5 bases). The CDR3 consists of 14 residues. Germline CDR1 reads MDHEN; CDR2 reads SYDVKM. Trimming removed 5 bases from V and 3 bases from J, with 13 bases in between. In nucleotides, the CDR3 is TGTGCCAGCAGTCCATCCGGGACTTACTATGGCTACACCTTC. It specifies CASSPSGTYYGYTF.

The rearrangement uses TRBV6-5 and TRBJ1-1; TRBD1 is a possible D gene (5 bases). V lost 4 bases, J lost 10 bases, and 13 bases lay in between. CDR3 length: 12 amino acids. Germline V lookup: CDR1 MNHEY, CDR2 SVGAGI. CDR3 residues: CASSLPGGAAFF. CDR3 bases: TGTGCCAGCAGTTTACCCGGGGGAGCAGCTTTCTTT.